This T cell receptor (beta chain) was documented in a study of T-cell memory formation after mild COVID-19. Germline CDR1 reads MNHEY; CDR2 reads SVGEGT. J lost 0 bases, V lost 6 bases, and 12 bases had no gene match. The CDR3 totals 17 residues. From 5'RACE with constant-segment primers came TCR alpha and TCR beta cDNA libraries that carried sample barcodes and UMIs. From the 5' RACE reads, TCRdb called clonotypes with MiXCR, one entry per CDR3 protein. The sample lists about 400,000 distinct CDR3 sequences, 16% occurring once. The sequenced material came from PBMCs or a T cell subset sorted from them (not recorded which). This TCR came from a young man who had mild COVID-19 (a few samples of this study predate the infection). Cell type and time point are not known. The rearrangement links TRBV6-2 or TRBV6-3 to TRBJ2-5; 8 nucleotides line up with TRBD2. For the CDR3, the DNA is TGTGCCAGCAGCTTTCGCCTCCGGGGGGGGAACCAAGAGACCCAGTACTTC. As protein: CASSFRLRGGNQETQYF.